Each of the 4 T cell receptor beta chains below was sequenced from the same sample in a study of blood T cells in healthy people across ages. It was with a sample-barcoded 5' primer and a J-beta primer mix that a second PCR of roughly 6 to 11 cycles was run. One entry per CDR3 protein results from TCRdb running MiXCR on the 5' RACE reads. The sample has about 1,000,000 distinct CDR3 sequences, over 35% seen once. Sequencing used blood. All receptors come from a woman aged 60 to 75 in good health.

This clonotype appeared a few times. V is TRBV10-3 and J is TRBJ2-5; possibly TRBD2 for D (5 bases). The CDR3 consists of 15 residues. Per germline, CDR1 ENHRY and CDR2 SYGVKD. V was shortened by 6 bases and J by 5 bases, with 19 bases between the two germline ends. The CDR3 region has the DNA TGTGCCATCAGCGACCCATATAAGAGGGTTGAGACCCAGTACTTC. Protein product: CAISDPYKRVETQYF.

The CDR3 reads CASSPSPGAYEQFF. In DNA, the CDR3 is TGTGCCAGTAGTCCGAGCCCAGGAGCGTACGAGCAGTTCTTC. V gene TRBV19 combines with J gene TRBJ2-1; no clear D. The V gene's germline CDR1 is LNHDA and CDR2 SQIVND (reference sequence). This CDR3 has 14 amino acids. V shed 5 bases and J shed 10 bases, with 18 bases lying between them.

CDR3 sequence reads: CASSVDLGRQYF. CDR3 coding DNA: TGTGCCAGCAGCGTAGACTTGGGAAGGCAGTACTTC. The rearrangement links TRBV9 to TRBJ2-4, with no clear D. The CDR3 loop spans 12 amino acids. Germline V gene data show CDR1 as SGDLS and CDR2 as YYNGEE. The V gene lost 0 bases and the J gene lost 13 bases, with 11 bases spanning the gap.

The gene calls are TRBV27 and TRBJ2-1, with D possibly matching TRBD1 (5 bases). Deletions cut 5 bases from V and 7 bases from J, with 12 bases between. Germline CDR1 reads MNHEY; CDR2 reads SMNVEV (reference sequence). This CDR3 is 13 amino acids long. This CDR3 reads CASSQGYGNEQFF. CDR3 in DNA: TGTGCCAGCAGTCAGGGTTATGGAAATGAGCAGTTCTTC.